A single TCR beta chain is shown here with its context. The antigen is unknown. PCR was performed using 60 Vbeta and 13 Jbeta primers. Assay used: immunoSEQ multiplex PCR; TCRdb lists only in-frame clones, some missing. The profile shows approximately 160,000 clones, approximately 81% of them singletons. This sample is drawn from a study of cytomegalovirus exposure and HLA in healthy donors. Overall study findings and caveats: Later analysis found that TCR beta chains associated with HLA were more clonally expanded than other, equally common chains.

The CDR3 contains 14 residues. The V gene's germline CDR1 is MNHEY and CDR2 SVGAGI. With V trimmed by 6 bases and J by 8 bases, 12 bases remained unmatched. The sequence derives from a woman younger than 30 in good health and CMV-seronegative. Sample: PBMCs. The J gene is TRBJ1-2, the V gene TRBV6-5; TRBD1 matches 7 bases. The CDR3 coding sequence is TGTGCCAGCAGCCCAAACAGGGGCCAGAGGGGCTACACCTTC. Translation: CASSPNRGQRGYTF.